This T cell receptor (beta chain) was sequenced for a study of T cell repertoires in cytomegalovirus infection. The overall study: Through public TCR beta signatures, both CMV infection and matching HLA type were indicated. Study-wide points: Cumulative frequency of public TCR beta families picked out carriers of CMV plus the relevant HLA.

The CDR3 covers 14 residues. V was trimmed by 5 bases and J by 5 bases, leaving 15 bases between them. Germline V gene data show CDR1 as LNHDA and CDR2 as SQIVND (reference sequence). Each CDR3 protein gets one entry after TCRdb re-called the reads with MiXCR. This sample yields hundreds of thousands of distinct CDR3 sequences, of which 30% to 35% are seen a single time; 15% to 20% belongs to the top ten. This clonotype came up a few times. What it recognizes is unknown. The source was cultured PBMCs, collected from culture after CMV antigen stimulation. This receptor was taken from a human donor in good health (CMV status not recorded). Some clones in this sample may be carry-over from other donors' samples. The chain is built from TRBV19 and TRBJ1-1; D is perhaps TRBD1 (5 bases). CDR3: CASSLNGGGTEAFF. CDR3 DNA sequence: TGTGCCAGTAGTTTAAACGGGGGAGGAACTGAAGCTTTCTTT.